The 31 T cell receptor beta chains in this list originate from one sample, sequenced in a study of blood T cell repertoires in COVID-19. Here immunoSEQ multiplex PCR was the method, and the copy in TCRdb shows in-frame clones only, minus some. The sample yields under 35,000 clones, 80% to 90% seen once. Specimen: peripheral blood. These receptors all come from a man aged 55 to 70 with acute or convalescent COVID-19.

The CDR3 here is CASSMGLAGGVGEQFF. The CDR3 DNA reads as TGTGCCAGCAGCATGGGACTAGCGGGAGGTGTTGGTGAGCAGTTCTTC. The J gene is TRBJ2-1, the V gene TRBV11-3, with 15 bases that match TRBD2. This CDR3 region has 16 residues. The germline gives CDR1 SGHNT, CDR2 YENEEA. The ends lost 5 bases at V and 9 bases at J; junction bases unmatched: 8.

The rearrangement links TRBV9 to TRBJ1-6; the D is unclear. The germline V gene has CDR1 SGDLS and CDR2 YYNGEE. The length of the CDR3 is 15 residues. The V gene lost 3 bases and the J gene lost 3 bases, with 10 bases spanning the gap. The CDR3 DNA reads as TGTGCCAGCAGCGAAACAGCACTCTATAATTCACCCCTCCACTTT. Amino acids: CASSETALYNSPLHF.

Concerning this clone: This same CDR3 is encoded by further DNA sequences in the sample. The CDR3 loop reads CASSYLQGSGNTIYF. Here the CDR3 DNA reads TGTGCCAGCAGTTACCTACAGGGGTCCGGAAACACCATATATTTT. This chain joins TRBV6-5 and TRBJ1-3; 7 bases match TRBD1. V dropped 2 bases and J dropped 4; count of bases not matched to a gene: 5. Per germline, CDR1 MNHEY and CDR2 SVGAGI. The CDR3 contains 15 residues.

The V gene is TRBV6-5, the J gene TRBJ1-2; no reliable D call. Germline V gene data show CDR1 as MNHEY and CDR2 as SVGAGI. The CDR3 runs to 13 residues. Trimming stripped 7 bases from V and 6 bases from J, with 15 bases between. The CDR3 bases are TGTGCCAGCAACAACAGAGGGTTGGATGGCTACACCTTC. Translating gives CASNNRGLDGYTF.

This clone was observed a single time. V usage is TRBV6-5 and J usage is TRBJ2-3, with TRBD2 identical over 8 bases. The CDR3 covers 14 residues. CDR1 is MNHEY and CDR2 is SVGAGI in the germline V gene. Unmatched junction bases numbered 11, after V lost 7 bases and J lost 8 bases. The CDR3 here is CASTPRTSLRTQYF. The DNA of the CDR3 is TGTGCCAGCACCCCCCGGACTAGCTTGCGTACGCAGTATTTT.

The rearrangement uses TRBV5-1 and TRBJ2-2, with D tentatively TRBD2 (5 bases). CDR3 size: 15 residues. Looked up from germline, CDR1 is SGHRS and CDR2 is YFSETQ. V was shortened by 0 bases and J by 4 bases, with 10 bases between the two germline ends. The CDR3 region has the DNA TGCGCCAGCAGCTTGGTCAGCGGCGTCACCGGGGAGCTGTTTTTT. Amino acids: CASSLVSGVTGELFF.

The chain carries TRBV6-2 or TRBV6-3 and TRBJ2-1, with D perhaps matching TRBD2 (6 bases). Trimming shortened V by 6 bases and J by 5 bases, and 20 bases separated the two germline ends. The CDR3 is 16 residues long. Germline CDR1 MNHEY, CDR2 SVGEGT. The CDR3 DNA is TGTGCCAGCAGCGCGGGACTCTCCTTCTTCGACAATGAGCAGTTCTTC. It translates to CASSAGLSFFDNEQFF.

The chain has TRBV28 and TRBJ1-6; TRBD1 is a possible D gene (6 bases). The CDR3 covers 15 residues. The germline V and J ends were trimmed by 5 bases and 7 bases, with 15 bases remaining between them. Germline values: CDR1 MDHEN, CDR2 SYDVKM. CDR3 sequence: CASSPQQGQNSPLHF. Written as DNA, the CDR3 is TGTGCCAGCAGTCCACAACAGGGCCAGAATTCACCCCTCCACTTT.

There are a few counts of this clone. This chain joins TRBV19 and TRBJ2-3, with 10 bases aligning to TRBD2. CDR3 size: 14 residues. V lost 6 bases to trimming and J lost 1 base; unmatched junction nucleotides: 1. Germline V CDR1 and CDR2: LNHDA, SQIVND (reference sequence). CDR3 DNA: TGTGCCAGTAGGCTAGCGGGGGGCACAGATACGCAGTATTTT. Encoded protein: CASRLAGGTDTQYF.

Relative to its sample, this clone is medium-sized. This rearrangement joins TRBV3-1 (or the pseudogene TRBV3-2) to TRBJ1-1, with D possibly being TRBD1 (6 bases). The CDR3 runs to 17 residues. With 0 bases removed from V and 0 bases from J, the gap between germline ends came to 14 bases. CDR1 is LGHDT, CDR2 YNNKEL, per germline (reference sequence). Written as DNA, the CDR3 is TGTGCCAGCAGCCAAGATTGGGACACGAACATGAACACTGAAGCTTTCTTT. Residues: CASSQDWDTNMNTEAFF.

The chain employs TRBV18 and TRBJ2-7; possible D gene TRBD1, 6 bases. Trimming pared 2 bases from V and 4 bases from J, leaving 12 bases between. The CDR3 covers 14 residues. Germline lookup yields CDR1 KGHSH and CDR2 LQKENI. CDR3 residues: CASSPGGGRYEQYF. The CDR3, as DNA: TGTGCCAGCTCACCAGGGGGCGGCAGATACGAGCAGTACTTC.

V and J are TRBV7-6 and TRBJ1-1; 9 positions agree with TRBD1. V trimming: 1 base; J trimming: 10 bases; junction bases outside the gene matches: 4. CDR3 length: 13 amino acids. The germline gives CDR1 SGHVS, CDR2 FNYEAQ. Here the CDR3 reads CASSLGDRGRAFF. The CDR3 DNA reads TGTGCCAGCAGCTTAGGTGACAGGGGGAGAGCTTTCTTT.

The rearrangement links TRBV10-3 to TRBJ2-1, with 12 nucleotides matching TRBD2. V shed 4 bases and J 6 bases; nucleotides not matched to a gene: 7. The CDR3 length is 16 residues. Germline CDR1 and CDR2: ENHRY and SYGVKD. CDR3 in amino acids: CAISGSSGGVANEQFF. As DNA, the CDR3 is TGTGCCATCAGTGGGTCTAGCGGGGGGGTTGCCAATGAGCAGTTCTTC.

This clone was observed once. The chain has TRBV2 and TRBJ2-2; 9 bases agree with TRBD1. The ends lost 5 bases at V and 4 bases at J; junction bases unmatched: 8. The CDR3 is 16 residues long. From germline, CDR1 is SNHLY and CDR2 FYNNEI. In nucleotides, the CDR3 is TGTGCCAGCAGTCCTAGAAGGACAGGGGTCACCGGGGAGCTGTTTTTT. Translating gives CASSPRRTGVTGELFF.

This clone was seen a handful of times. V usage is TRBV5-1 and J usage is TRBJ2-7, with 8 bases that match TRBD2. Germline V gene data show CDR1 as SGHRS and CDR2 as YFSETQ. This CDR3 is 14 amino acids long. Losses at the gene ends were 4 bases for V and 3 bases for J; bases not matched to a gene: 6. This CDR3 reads CASSPGTSDYEQYF. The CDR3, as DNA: TGCGCCAGCAGCCCCGGGACTAGTGACTACGAGCAGTACTTC.

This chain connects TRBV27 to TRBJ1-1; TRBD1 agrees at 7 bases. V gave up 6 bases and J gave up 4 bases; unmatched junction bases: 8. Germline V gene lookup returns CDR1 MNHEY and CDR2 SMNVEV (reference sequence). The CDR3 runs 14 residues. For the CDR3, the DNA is TGTGCCAGCAGATCTAATCAGGGGGGCACTGAAGCTTTCTTT. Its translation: CASRSNQGGTEAFF.

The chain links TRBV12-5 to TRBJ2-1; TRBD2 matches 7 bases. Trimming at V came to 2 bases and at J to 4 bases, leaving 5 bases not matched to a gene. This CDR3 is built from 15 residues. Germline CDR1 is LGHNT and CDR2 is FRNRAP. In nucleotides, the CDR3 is TGTGCTAGTGGTTTGATGGCTAGCGGTTACAATGAGCAGTTCTTC. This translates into CASGLMASGYNEQFF. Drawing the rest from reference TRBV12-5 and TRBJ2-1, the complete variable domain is DARVTQTPRHKVTEMGQEVTMRCQPILGHNTVFWYRQTMMQGLELLAYFRNRAPLDDSGMPKDRFSAEMPDATLATLKIQPSEPRDSAVYFCASGLMASGYNEQFFGPGTRLTVL.

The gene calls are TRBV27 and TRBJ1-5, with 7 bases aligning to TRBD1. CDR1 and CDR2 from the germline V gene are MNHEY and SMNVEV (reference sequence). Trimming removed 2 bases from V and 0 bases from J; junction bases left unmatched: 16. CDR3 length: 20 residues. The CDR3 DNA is TGTGCCAGCAGTTTACCCGCTCACGACAGGGAGATTTATAGCAATCAGCCCCAGCATTTT. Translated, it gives CASSLPAHDREIYSNQPQHF.

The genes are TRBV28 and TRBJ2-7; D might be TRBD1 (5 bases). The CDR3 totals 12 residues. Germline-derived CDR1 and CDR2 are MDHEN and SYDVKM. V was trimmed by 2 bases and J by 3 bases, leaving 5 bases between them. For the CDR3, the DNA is TGTGCCAGCAGTTTACAGGGCTACGAGCAGTACTTC. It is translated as CASSLQGYEQYF.

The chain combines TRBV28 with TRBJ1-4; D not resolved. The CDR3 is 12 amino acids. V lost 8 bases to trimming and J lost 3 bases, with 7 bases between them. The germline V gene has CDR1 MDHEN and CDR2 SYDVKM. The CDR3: CASGTSNEKLFF. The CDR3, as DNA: TGTGCCAGCGGCACATCTAATGAAAAACTGTTTTTT.

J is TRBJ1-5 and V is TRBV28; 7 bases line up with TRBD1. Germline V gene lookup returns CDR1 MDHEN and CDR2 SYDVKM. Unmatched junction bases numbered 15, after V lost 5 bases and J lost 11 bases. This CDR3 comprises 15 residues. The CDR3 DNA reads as TGTGCCAGCAGTACCATCGGGACAGAACGATTGGCCCAGCATTTT. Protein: CASSTIGTERLAQHF.

The CDR3 protein is CASSRQETYEQYF. CDR3 sequence (DNA): TGTGCCAGCAGCCGTCAGGAAACCTACGAGCAGTACTTC. V is TRBV3-1 (or the pseudogene TRBV3-2) and J is TRBJ2-7; D is unclear. CDR1 and CDR2 (germline): LGHDT, YNNKEL (reference sequence). There are 13 residues in the CDR3. The ends were cut back, 4 bases at V and 2 bases at J, with 9 bases in the middle.

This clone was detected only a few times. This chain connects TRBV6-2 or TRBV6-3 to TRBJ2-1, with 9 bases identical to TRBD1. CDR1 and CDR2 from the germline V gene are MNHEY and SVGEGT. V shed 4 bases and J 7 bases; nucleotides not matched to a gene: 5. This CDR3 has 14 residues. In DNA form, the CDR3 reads TGTGCCAGCAGTTGGGACAGGGCAAAGAATGAGCAGTTCTTC. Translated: CASSWDRAKNEQFF.

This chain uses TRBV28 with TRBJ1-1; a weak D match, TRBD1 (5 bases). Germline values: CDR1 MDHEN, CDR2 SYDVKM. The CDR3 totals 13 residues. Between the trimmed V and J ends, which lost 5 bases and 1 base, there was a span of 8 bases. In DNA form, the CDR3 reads TGTGCCAGCAGTGTGACAGCGAACACTGAAGCTTTCTTT. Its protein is CASSVTANTEAFF.

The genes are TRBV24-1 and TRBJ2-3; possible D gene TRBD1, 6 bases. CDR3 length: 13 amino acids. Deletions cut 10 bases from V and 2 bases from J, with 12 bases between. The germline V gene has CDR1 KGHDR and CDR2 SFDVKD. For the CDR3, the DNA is TGTGCCACTTTGGACAGTTTCACAGATACGCAGTATTTT. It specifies CATLDSFTDTQYF.

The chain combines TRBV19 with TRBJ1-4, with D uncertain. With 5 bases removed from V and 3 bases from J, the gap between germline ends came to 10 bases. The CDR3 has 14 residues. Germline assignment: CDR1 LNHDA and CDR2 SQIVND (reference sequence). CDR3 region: CASSPGASNEKLFF. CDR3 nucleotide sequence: TGTGCCAGTAGTCCGGGAGCGTCTAATGAAAAACTGTTTTTT.

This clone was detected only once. CDR3 residues: CASSQDREGNQPQHF. The CDR3 nucleotides read TGCGCCAGCAGTCAAGACAGGGAGGGCAATCAGCCCCAGCATTTT. The rearrangement links TRBV23-1 to TRBJ1-5; 7 bases match TRBD1. TRBV23-1 carries the ORF label, with uncertain function. The CDR3 covers 15 residues. V lost 2 bases to trimming and J lost 2 bases; unmatched junction nucleotides: 3.

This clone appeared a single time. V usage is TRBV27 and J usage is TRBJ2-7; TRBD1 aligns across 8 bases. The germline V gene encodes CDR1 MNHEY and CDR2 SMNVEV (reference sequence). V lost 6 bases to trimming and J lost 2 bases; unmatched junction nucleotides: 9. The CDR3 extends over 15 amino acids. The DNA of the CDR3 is TGTGCCAGCAGCCACTCGACAGGGGTGCCCTACGAGCAGTACTTC. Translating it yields CASSHSTGVPYEQYF.

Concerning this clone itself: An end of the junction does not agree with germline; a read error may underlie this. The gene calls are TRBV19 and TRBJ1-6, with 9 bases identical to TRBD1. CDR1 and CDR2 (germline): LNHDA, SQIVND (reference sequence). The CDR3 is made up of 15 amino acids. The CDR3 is CASTITTGGDSPLHF. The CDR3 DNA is TGTGCCAGTACTATAACCACAGGGGGCGATTCACCCCTCCACTTT.

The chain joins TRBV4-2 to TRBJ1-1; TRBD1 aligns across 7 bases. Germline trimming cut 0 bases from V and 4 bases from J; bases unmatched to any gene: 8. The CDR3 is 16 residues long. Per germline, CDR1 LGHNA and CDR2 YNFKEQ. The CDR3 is CASSQDNGGGFTEAFF. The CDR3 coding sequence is TGTGCCAGCAGCCAAGATAATGGAGGGGGCTTCACTGAAGCTTTCTTT.

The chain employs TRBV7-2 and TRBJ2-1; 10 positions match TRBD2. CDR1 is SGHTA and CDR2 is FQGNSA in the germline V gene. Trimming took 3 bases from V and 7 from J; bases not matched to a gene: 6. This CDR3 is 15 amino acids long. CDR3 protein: CASSFSLAGVNEQFF. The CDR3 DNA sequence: TGTGCCAGCAGCTTTAGTCTAGCGGGAGTAAATGAGCAGTTCTTC. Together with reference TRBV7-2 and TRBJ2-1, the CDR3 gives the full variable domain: GAGVSQSPSNKVTEKGKDVELRCDPISGHTALYWYRQSLGQGLEFLIYFQGNSAPDKSGLPSDRFSAERTGGSVSTLTIQRTQQEDSAVYLCASSFSLAGVNEQFFGPGTRLTVL.